Following are 5 T cell receptor beta chains from one sample sequenced in a study of regulatory T cells in long-lasting Graves disease. Regarding time point: persistent/refractory GD, antithyroid drugs over 5 years with positive TRAb. There was RNA extracted from PBMCs, and the TCR library was made from it. According to the study, TCR beta libraries were built with iRepertoire HTBI primers and CDR3-region Arm-PCR. MiXCR, run by TCRdb on the multiplex PCR reads, gives a single entry per CDR3 protein. The table includes 700,000 or so distinct CDR3 sequences, 30% detected once. The source material was peripheral blood mononuclear cells (PBMCs), sampled when the disease was refractory, from a patient treated with antithyroid drugs. These receptors originate from a female donor with Graves disease.

The sample holds many counts of this clonotype. The rearrangement uses TRBV20-1 and TRBJ1-1; D call uncertain. In germline, CDR1 is DFQATT, CDR2 SNEGSKA (reference sequence). CDR3 length equals 12 residues. The V end lost 5 bases, the J end lost 0 bases, and 7 bases lay between the germline ends. The CDR3 sequence is CSARRVNTEAFF. The CDR3, as DNA: TGCAGTGCTCGGAGGGTGAACACTGAAGCTTTCTTT.

The CDR3 is CASSPTRDSTYEQYF. In DNA form, the CDR3 reads TGTGCCAGCTCACCAACTAGGGACAGTACCTACGAGCAGTACTTC. The genes are TRBV18 and TRBJ2-7; 7 bases are a match to TRBD1. The trim removed 2 bases at V and 2 bases at J, leaving 6 bases unmatched. The CDR3 runs to 15 residues. Germline V lookup: CDR1 KGHSH, CDR2 LQKENI.

As regards this clonotype: This could be a read error, since a much larger clone is one nucleotide away. V and J are TRBV29-1 and TRBJ2-6, with no clear D. Germline CDR1 reads SQVTM; CDR2 reads ANQGSEA. This CDR3 is built from 13 residues. V was shortened by 4 bases and J by 6 bases, with 10 bases between the two germline ends. The CDR3 sequence: CSVARAEANVLTF. DNA of the CDR3: TGCAGCGTTGCCCGGGCCGAGGCCAACGTCCTGACTTTC.

V gene TRBV28 combines with J gene TRBJ2-5; D gene uncertain. CDR1 and CDR2 (germline): MDHEN, SYDVKM. The CDR3 is 13 residues long. Between the trimmed V and J ends, which lost 6 bases and 4 bases, there was a span of 12 bases. The CDR3 nucleotides are TGTGCCAGCAGACCCTCCGGCAGAGAGACCCAGTACTTC. It is translated as CASRPSGRETQYF.

The chain employs TRBV5-1 and TRBJ2-4; tentatively, D is TRBD2 (5 bases). Between the trimmed V and J ends, which lost 6 bases and 0 bases, there was a span of 7 bases. CDR3 length: 13 amino acids. Germline V gene lookup returns CDR1 SGHRS and CDR2 YFSETQ. The CDR3 coding sequence is TGCGCCAGCAAGGAGGTAGCCAAAAACATTCAGTACTTC. Amino acids: CASKEVAKNIQYF.